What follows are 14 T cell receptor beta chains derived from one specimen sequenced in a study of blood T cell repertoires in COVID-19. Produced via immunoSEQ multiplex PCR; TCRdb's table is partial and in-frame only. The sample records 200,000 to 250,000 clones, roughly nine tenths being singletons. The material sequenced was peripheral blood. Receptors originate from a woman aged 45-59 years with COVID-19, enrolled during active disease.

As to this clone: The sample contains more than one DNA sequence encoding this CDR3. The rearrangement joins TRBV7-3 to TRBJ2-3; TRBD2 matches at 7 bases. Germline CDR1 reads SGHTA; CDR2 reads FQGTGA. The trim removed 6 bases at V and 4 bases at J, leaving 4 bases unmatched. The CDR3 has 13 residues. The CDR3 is CASSFGGADTQYF. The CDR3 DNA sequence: TGTGCCAGCAGTTTTGGGGGGGCAGATACGCAGTATTTT.

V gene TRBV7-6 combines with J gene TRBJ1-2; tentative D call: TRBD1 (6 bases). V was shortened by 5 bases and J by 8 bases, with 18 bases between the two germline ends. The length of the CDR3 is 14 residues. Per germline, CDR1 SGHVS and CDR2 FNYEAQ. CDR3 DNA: TGTGCCAGCAGCGTAAACAGGGAGTTGAAAGGCTACACCTTC. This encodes CASSVNRELKGYTF. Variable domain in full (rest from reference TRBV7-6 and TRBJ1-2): GAGVSQSPRYKVTKRGQDVALRCDPISGHVSLYWYRQALGQGPEFLTYFNYEAQQDKSGLPNDRFSAERPEGSISTLTIQRTEQRDSAMYRCASSVNRELKGYTFGSGTRLTVV.

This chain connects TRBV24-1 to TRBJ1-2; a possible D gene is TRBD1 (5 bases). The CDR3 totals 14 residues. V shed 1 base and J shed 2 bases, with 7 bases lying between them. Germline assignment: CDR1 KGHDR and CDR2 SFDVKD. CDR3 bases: TGTGCCACCAGTGATTTACGGGGGAACTATGGCTACACCTTC. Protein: CATSDLRGNYGYTF.

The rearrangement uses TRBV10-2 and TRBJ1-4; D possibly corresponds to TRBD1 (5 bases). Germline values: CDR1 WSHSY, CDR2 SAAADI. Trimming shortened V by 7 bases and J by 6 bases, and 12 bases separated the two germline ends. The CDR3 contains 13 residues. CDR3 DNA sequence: TGCGCCAGCATGCAGGGTCTCTATGAAAAACTGTTTTTT. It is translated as CASMQGLYEKLFF.

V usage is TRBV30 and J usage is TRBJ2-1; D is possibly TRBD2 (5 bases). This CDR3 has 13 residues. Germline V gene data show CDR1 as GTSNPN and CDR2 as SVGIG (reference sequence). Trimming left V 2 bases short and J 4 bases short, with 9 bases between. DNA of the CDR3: TGTGCCTGGAGTCGGGGAATTTACAATGAGCAGTTCTTC. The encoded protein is CAWSRGIYNEQFF.

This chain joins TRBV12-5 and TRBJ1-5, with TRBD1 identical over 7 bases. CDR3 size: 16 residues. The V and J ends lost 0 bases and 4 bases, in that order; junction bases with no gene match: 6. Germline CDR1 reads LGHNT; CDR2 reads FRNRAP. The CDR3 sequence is CASGLVGGQKNQPQHF. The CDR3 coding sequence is TGTGCTAGTGGTTTGGTAGGGGGACAGAAAAATCAGCCCCAGCATTTT.

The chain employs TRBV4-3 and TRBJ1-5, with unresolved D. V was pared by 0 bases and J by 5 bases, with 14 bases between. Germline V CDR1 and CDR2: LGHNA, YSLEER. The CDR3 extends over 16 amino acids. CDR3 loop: CASSQDLGVPYQPQHF. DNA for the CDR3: TGCGCCAGCAGCCAAGATCTGGGAGTTCCCTATCAGCCCCAGCATTTT.

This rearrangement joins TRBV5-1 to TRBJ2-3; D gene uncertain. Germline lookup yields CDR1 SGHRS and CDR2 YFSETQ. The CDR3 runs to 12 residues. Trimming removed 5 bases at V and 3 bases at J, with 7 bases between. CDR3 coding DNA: TGCGCCAGCAGTCAAGCAACAGATACGCAGTATTTT. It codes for CASSQATDTQYF.

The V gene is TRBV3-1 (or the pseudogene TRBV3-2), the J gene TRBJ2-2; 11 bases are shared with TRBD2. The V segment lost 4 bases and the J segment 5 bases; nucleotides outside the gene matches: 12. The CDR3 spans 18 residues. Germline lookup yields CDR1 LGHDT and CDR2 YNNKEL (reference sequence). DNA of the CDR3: TGTGCCAGCAGCCGCCTACTAGCGGGGGCCACGTGGACCGGGGAGCTGTTTTTT. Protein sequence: CASSRLLAGATWTGELFF.

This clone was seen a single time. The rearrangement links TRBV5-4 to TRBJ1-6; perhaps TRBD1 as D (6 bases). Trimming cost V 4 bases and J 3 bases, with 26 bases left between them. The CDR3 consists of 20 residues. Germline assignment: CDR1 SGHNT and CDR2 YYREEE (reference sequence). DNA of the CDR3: TGTGCCAGCAGCCCAAAAGCGGGAGCAGGGGACTTCGGCTATAATTCACCCCTCCACTTT. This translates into CASSPKAGAGDFGYNSPLHF.

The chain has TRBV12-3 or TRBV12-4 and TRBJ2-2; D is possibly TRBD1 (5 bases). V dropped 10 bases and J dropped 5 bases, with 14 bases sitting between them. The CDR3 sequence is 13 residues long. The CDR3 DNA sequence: TGTGCCACCGCGGCCAGGGCAACCGGGGAGCTGTTTTTT. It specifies CATAARATGELFF.

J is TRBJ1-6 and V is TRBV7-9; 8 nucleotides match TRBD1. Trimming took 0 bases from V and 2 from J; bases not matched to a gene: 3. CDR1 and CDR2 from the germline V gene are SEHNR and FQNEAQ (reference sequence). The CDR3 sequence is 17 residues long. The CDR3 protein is CASSLATGAAYNSPLHF. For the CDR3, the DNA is TGTGCCAGCAGCTTAGCGACAGGGGCAGCCTATAATTCACCCCTCCACTTT.

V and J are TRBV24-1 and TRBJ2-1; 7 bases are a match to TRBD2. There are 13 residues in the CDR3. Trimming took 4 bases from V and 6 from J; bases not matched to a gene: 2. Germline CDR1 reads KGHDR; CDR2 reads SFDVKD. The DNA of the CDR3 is TGTGCCACCAGTGAACTAGCGAGCAATGAGCAGTTCTTC. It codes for CATSELASNEQFF.

DNA for the CDR3: TGCAGCGTTGAAGTCCCCAGAACCGCCTATGGCTACACCTTC. Protein: CSVEVPRTAYGYTF. The chain recombines TRBV29-1 with TRBJ1-2; D is ambiguous. The length of the CDR3 is 14 residues. Trimming removed 1 base from V and 4 bases from J, with 13 bases in between. Germline V CDR1 and CDR2: SQVTM, ANQGSEA. Full variable domain (outside the CDR3, taken from reference TRBV29-1 and TRBJ1-2): SAVISQKPSRDICQRGTSLTIQCQVDSQVTMMFWYRQQPGQSLTLIATANQGSEATYESGFVIDKFPISRPNLTFSTLTVSNMSPEDSSIYLCSVEVPRTAYGYTFGSGTRLTVV.